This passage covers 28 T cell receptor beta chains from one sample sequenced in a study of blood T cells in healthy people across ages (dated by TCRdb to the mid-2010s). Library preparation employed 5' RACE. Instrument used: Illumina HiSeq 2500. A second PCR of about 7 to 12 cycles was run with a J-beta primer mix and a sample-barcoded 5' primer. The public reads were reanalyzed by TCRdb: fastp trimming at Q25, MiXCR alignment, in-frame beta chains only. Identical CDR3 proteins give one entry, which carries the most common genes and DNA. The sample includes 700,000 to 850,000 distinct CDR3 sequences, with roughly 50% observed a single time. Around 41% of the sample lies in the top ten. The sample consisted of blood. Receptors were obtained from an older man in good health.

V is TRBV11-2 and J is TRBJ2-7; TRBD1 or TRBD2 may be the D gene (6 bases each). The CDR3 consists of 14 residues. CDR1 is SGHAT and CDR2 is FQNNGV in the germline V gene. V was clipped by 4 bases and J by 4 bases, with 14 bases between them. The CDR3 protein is CASSSLRGGYEQYF. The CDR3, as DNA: TGTGCCAGCAGCTCACTCAGGGGAGGTTACGAGCAGTACTTC.

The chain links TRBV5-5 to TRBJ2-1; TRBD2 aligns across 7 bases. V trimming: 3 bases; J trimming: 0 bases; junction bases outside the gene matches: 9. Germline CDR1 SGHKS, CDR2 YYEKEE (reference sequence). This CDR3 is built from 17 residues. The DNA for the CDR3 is TGTGCCAGCAGCTATGCGGGGGTGGGGAGCTCCTACAATGAGCAGTTCTTC. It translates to CASSYAGVGSSYNEQFF.

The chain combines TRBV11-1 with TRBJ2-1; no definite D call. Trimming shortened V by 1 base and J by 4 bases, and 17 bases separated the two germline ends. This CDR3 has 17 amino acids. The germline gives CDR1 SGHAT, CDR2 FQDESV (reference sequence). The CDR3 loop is CASSLDGRPSFYNEQFF. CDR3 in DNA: TGTGCCAGCAGCTTAGATGGCAGGCCGTCTTTTTACAATGAGCAGTTCTTC.

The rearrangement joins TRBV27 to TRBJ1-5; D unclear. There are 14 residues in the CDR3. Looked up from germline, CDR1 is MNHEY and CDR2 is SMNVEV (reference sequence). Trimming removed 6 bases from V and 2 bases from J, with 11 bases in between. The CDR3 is CASRVSGGNQPQHF. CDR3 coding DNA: TGTGCCAGCAGGGTATCGGGTGGCAATCAGCCCCAGCATTTT.

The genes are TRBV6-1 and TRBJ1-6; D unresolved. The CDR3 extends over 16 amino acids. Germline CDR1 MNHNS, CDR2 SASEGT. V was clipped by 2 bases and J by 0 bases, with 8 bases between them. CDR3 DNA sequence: TGTGCCAGCAGTGAAACAAGGAGCTCCTATAATTCACCCCTCCACTTT. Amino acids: CASSETRSSYNSPLHF.

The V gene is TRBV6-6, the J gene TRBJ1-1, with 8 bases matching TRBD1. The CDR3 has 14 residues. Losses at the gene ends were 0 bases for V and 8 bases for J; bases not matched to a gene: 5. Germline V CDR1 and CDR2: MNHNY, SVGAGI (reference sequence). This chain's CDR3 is CASSYSRTGTEAFF. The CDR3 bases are TGTGCCAGCAGTTACTCTAGGACAGGGACCGAAGCTTTCTTT.

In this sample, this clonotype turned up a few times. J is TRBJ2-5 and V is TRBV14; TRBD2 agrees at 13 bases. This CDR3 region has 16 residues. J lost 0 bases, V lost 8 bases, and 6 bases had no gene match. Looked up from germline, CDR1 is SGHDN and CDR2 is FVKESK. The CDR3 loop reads CASELAGGPNQETQYF. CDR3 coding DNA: TGTGCCAGCGAACTAGCGGGAGGGCCGAACCAAGAGACCCAGTACTTC. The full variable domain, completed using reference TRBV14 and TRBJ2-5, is EAGVTQFPSHSVIEKGQTVTLRCDPISGHDNLYWYRRVMGKEIKFLLHFVKESKQDESGMPNNRFLAERTGGTYSTLKVQPAELEDSGVYFCASELAGGPNQETQYFGPGTRLLVL.

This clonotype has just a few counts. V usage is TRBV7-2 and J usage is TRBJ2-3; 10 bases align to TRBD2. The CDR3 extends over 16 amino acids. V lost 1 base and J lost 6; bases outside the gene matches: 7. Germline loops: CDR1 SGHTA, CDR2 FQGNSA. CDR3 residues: CASSLVVAGGVDTQYF. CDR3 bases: TGTGCCAGCAGCTTAGTGGTAGCGGGGGGAGTCGATACGCAGTATTTT.

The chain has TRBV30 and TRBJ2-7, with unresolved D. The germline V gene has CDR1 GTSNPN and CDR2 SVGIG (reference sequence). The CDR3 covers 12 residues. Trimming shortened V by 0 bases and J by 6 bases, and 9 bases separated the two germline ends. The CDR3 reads CAWSVHGSEQYF. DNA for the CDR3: TGTGCCTGGAGTGTACACGGATCCGAGCAGTACTTC. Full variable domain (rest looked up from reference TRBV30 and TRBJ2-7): SQTIHQWPATLVQPVGSPLSLECTVEGTSNPNLYWYRQAAGRGLQLLFYSVGIGQISSEVPQNLSASRPQDRQFILSSKKLLLSDSGFYLCAWSVHGSEQYFGPGTRLTVT.

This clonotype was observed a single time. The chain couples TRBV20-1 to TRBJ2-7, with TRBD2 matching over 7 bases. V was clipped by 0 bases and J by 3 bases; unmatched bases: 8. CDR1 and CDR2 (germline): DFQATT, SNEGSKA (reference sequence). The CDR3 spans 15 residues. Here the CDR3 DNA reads TGCAGTGCTAGAGATCCTCTAGCGGCCCGCTACGAGCAGTACTTC. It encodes CSARDPLAARYEQYF.

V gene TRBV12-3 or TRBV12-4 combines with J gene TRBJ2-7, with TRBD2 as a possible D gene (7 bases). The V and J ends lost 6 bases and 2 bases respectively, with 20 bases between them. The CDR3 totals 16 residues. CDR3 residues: CASSGRSTGLTYEQYF. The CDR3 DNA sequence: TGTGCCAGCAGCGGGAGGTCAACAGGGCTTACCTACGAGCAGTACTTC.

CDR3: CSVEDLAGTANSPLHF. The CDR3 nucleotides are TGCAGCGTTGAAGATCTTGCTGGGACCGCTAATTCACCCCTCCACTTT. This chain joins TRBV29-1 and TRBJ1-6, with a weak D call TRBD1 (5 bases). Germline V gene sequence: CDR1 SQVTM, CDR2 ANQGSEA. V lost 0 bases and J 6 bases, leaving 15 bases between the germline ends. The CDR3 runs 16 residues.

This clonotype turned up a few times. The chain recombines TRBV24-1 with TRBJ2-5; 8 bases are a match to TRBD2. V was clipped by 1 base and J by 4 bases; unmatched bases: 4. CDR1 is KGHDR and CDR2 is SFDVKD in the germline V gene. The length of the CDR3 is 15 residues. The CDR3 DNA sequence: TGTGCCACCAGTGATTTTCGGGGGGGAGCAGAGACCCAGTACTTC. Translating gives CATSDFRGGAETQYF.

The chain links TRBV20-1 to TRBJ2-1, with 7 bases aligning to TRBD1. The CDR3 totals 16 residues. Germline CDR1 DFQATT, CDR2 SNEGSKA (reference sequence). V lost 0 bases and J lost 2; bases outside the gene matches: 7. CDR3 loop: CSARDSGGWAYNEQFF. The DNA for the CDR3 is TGCAGTGCTAGAGACTCAGGGGGATGGGCCTACAATGAGCAGTTCTTC.

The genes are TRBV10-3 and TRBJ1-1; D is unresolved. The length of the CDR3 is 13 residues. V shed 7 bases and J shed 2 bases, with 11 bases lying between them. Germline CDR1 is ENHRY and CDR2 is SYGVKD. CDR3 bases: TGTGCCATCAACGCGGAACCTAACACTGAAGCTTTCTTT. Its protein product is CAINAEPNTEAFF.

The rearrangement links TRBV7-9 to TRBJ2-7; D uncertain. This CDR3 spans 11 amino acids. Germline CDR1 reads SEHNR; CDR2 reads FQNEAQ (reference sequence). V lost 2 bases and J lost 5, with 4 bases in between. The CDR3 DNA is TGTGCCAGCAGCTTAATGGACGAGCAGTACTTC. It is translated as CASSLMDEQYF.

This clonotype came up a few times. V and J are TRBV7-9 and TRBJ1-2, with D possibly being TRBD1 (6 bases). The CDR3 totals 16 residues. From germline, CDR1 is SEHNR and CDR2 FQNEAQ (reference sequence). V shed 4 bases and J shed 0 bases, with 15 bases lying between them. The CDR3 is CASSSGAQLANYGYTF. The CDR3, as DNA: TGTGCCAGCAGCTCGGGGGCCCAATTAGCTAACTATGGCTACACCTTC.

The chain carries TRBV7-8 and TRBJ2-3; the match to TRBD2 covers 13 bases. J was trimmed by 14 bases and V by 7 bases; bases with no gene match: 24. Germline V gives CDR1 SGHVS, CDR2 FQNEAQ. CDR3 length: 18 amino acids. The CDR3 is CASNSEGVSTSGRRYAYF. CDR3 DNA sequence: TGTGCCAGCAACTCAGAGGGGGTTTCGACTAGCGGGAGGAGATACGCGTATTTT.

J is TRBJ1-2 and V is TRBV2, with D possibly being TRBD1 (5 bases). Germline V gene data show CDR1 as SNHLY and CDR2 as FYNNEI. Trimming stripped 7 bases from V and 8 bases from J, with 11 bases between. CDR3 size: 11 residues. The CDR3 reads CASTGSGGYTF. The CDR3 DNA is TGTGCCAGCACAGGGTCGGGCGGCTACACCTTC.

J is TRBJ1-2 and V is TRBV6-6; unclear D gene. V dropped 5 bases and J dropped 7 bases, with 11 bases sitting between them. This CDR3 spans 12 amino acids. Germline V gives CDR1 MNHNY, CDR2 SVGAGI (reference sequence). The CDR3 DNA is TGTGCCAGCAGTACGGGAGAGAGTGGCTACACCTTC. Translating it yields CASSTGESGYTF.

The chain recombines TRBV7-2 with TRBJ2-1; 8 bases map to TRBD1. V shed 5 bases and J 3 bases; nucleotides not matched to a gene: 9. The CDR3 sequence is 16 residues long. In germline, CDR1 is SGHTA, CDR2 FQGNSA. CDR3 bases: TGTGCCAGCAGCCGAACCGGGACAGGTAGCTACAATGAGCAGTTCTTC. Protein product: CASSRTGTGSYNEQFF.

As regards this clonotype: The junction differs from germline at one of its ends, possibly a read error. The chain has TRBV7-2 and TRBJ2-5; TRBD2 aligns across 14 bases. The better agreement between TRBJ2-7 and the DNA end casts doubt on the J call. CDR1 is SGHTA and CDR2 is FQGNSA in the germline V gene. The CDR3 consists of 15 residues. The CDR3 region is CVSSFRLAGGNEQYF. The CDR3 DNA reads TGTGTCAGCAGCTTTAGACTAGCGGGAGGGAACGAGCAGTACTTC.

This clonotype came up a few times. As DNA, the CDR3 is TGTGCCAGCAGCCGGACTAGCGGGAGTCGGGTCGGGGATACGCAGTATTTT. The encoded protein is CASSRTSGSRVGDTQYF. The V and J genes are TRBV7-2 and TRBJ2-3; 13 bases are a match to TRBD2. The J segment lost 6 bases and the V segment lost 5 bases, leaving 11 bases of the junction unmatched. The germline V gene has CDR1 SGHTA and CDR2 FQGNSA. This CDR3 is built from 17 residues.

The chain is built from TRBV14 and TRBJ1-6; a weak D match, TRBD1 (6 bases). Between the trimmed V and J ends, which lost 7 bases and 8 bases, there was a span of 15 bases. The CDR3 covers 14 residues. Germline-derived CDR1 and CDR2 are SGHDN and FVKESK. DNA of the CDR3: TGTGCCAGCACGACGGGGGCTCTATATTCACCCCTCCACTTT. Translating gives CASTTGALYSPLHF.

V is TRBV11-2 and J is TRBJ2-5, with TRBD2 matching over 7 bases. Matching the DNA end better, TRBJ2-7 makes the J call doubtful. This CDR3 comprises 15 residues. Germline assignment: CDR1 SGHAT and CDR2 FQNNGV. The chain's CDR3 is CASSLGGRASYEQYF. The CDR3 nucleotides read TGTGCCAGCAGCTTAGGTGGGAGGGCCTCCTACGAGCAGTACTTC.

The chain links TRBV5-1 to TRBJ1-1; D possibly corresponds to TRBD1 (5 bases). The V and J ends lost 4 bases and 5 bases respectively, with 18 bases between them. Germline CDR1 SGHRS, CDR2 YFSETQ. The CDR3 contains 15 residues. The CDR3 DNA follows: TGCGCCAGCAGCCCCGGGTCGCAGGGAGGGACTGAAGCTTTCTTT. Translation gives CASSPGSQGGTEAFF. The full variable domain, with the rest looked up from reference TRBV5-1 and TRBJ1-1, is KAGVTQTPRYLIKTRGQQVTLSCSPISGHRSVSWYQQTPGQGLQFLFEYFSETQRNKGNFPGRFSGRQFSNSRSEMNVSTLELGDSALYLCASSPGSQGGTEAFFGQGTRLTVV.

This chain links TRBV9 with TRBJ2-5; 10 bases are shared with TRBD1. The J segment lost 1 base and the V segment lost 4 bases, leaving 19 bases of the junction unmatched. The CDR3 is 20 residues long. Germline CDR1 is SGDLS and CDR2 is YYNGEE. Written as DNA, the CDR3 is TGTGCCAGCAGCCCACGACATCCGGGACAGGGGCCCGCTGTCCAAGAGACCCAGTACTTC. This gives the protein CASSPRHPGQGPAVQETQYF. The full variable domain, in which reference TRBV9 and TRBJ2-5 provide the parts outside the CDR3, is DSGVTQTPKHLITATGQRVTLRCSPRSGDLSVYWYQQSLDQGLQFLIQYYNGEERAKGNILERFSAQQFPDLHSELNLSSLELGDSALYFCASSPRHPGQGPAVQETQYFGPGTRLLVL.

The CDR3 region is CASSLGRGTNGYTF. In DNA form, the CDR3 reads TGTGCCAGCAGTTTAGGCCGCGGGACAAATGGCTACACCTTC. The gene calls are TRBV12-3 or TRBV12-4 and TRBJ1-2; a weak D match, TRBD1 (6 bases). This CDR3 contains 14 residues. V shed 1 base and J shed 6 bases, with 12 bases lying between them.